Listed here are 13 T cell receptor beta chains from one sample, sequenced in a study of blood T cell repertoires in COVID-19. Some clones are missing from TCRdb's copy, which holds only in-frame ones; the method was immunoSEQ multiplex PCR. The table lists about 190,000 clones, around 86% of them singletons, with around 23% in the top ten. The sequencing sample was made of PBMCs or T cells enriched from blood (not recorded which). The receptors shown here come from a woman aged 40 to 50 in a cohort exposed to, infected with or recovered from COVID-19 (not recorded which).

The chain recombines TRBV6-5 with TRBJ1-1; 8 bases line up with TRBD1. This CDR3 region has 15 residues. The V segment lost 5 bases and the J segment 1 base; nucleotides outside the gene matches: 6. Germline CDR1 and CDR2: MNHEY and SVGAGI. In DNA form, the CDR3 reads TGTGCCAGCAGTCGACAGGGGCGGCGGAACACTGAAGCTTTCTTT. Translating it yields CASSRQGRRNTEAFF.

The V call is TRBV27, the J call TRBJ1-3; 7 nucleotides line up with TRBD1. The V segment lost 4 bases and the J segment 2 bases; nucleotides outside the gene matches: 5. The germline V gene encodes CDR1 MNHEY and CDR2 SMNVEV (reference sequence). The length of the CDR3 is 15 residues. CDR3 loop: CASSSNTGAGNTIYF. The CDR3 bases are TGTGCCAGCAGTTCCAATACAGGGGCTGGAAACACCATATATTTT.

V is TRBV5-4 and J is TRBJ1-3, with D possibly being TRBD1 (5 bases). Germline CDR1 and CDR2: SGHNT and YYREEE (reference sequence). This CDR3 region has 19 residues. V was pared by 0 bases and J by 0 bases, with 19 bases between. As DNA, the CDR3 is TGTGCCAGCAGCTTGGGAGGGAGCCAGGGACTATTCTCTGGAAACACCATATATTTT. This encodes CASSLGGSQGLFSGNTIYF.

V gene TRBV4-1 combines with J gene TRBJ1-5, with D perhaps TRBD1 (6 bases). This CDR3 contains 15 residues. The germline CDR1 and CDR2 sequences are MGHRA and YSYEKL. Between the trimmed V and J ends, which lost 1 base and 4 bases, there was a span of 11 bases. In DNA, the CDR3 is TGCGCCAGCAGCCAAGTCCACAGGGATAATCAGCCCCAGCATTTT. Translated, it gives CASSQVHRDNQPQHF.

The rearrangement links TRBV10-1 to TRBJ1-2; possible D gene TRBD1, 5 bases. Germline V gene sequence: CDR1 WNHNN, CDR2 SYGVQD (reference sequence). This CDR3 contains 12 residues. V lost 3 bases to trimming and J lost 8 bases, with 10 bases between them. CDR3 residues: CASSDRASGYTF. The CDR3 bases are TGCGCCAGCAGTGACAGGGCCAGCGGCTACACCTTC.

The chain combines TRBV19 with TRBJ1-1, with TRBD1 matching 7 bases. Losses at the gene ends were 6 bases for V and 4 bases for J; bases not matched to a gene: 11. Germline-derived CDR1 and CDR2 are LNHDA and SQIVND (reference sequence). The CDR3 spans 15 residues. The CDR3 region is CASSPMVQGPTEAFF. In DNA form, the CDR3 reads TGTGCCAGTAGCCCTATGGTACAGGGGCCCACTGAAGCTTTCTTT.

The chain uses TRBV4-1 and TRBJ2-1, with D unclear. Germline loops: CDR1 MGHRA, CDR2 YSYEKL. Between the trimmed V and J ends, which lost 4 bases and 4 bases, there was a span of 8 bases. The CDR3 totals 13 residues. CDR3 residues: CASSLRLYNEQFF. The CDR3 DNA sequence: TGCGCCAGCAGCCTCCGACTTTACAATGAGCAGTTCTTC.

The rearrangement links TRBV12-3 or TRBV12-4 to TRBJ2-1; D is unclear. V was trimmed by 2 bases and J by 14 bases, leaving 13 bases between them. The CDR3 sequence is 12 residues long. In DNA form, the CDR3 reads TGTGCCAGCAGTTTAAACCCGAGGCCCGAGTTCTTC. Translating gives CASSLNPRPEFF.

CDR3 sequence reads: CASSFDTTNYGYTF. The CDR3 DNA reads as TGTGCCAGCAGTTTCGACACCACTAACTATGGCTACACCTTC. This chain connects TRBV27 to TRBJ1-2; D ambiguous. There are 14 residues in the CDR3. V dropped 3 bases and J dropped 0 bases, with 8 bases sitting between them. Looked up from germline, CDR1 is MNHEY and CDR2 is SMNVEV (reference sequence).

The chain uses TRBV10-3 and TRBJ2-1, with D perhaps TRBD2 (6 bases). Looked up from germline, CDR1 is ENHRY and CDR2 is SYGVKD. The ends were cut back, 2 bases at V and 6 bases at J, with 11 bases in the middle. CDR3 size: 14 residues. In DNA form, the CDR3 reads TGTGCCATCAGTGAGGGGGACGGGGGCAATGAGCAGTTCTTC. It is translated as CAISEGDGGNEQFF.

V gene TRBV19 combines with J gene TRBJ1-2; the match to TRBD1 covers 10 bases. Germline trimming cut 6 bases from V and 5 bases from J; bases unmatched to any gene: 9. Germline V gene data show CDR1 as LNHDA and CDR2 as SQIVND (reference sequence). The CDR3 extends over 15 amino acids. CDR3 sequence: CASSPTGQGRYGYTF. The CDR3 nucleotides are TGTGCCAGTAGCCCCACGGGACAGGGGAGATATGGCTACACCTTC.

This clone was detected only a few times. The J gene is TRBJ2-2, the V gene TRBV10-3, with 12 positions matching TRBD2. The CDR3 sequence is 19 residues long. Germline loops: CDR1 ENHRY, CDR2 SYGVKD. The ends lost 3 bases at V and 0 bases at J; junction bases unmatched: 8. The CDR3 nucleotides are TGTGCCATCAGTGACTACGTGGGACTAGCGGGTGCGAACACCGGGGAGCTGTTTTTT. It codes for CAISDYVGLAGANTGELFF.

The rearrangement uses TRBV5-1 and TRBJ2-3; the D gene is possibly TRBD2 (5 bases). The CDR3 contains 13 residues. From germline, CDR1 is SGHRS and CDR2 YFSETQ. V lost 2 bases to trimming and J lost 5 bases, with 9 bases between them. The CDR3 loop is CASSFGGGDTQYF. Here the CDR3 DNA reads TGCGCCAGCAGCTTTGGAGGCGGAGATACGCAGTATTTT.